This TCR beta chain was profiled in a study of regulatory T cells in long-lasting Graves disease. Study-level points and caveats: Patients with persistent disease shared 2,741 public clonotypes, outpacing the 966 shared by new patients. Persistent cases favored TRBV28, TRBJ1-2 and TRBJ2-5.

The length of the CDR3 is 11 residues. Germline V gene sequence: CDR1 SNHLY, CDR2 FYNNEI. The V end lost 9 bases, the J end lost 3 bases, and 8 bases lay between the germline ends. iRepertoire HTBI primers and Arm-PCR of CDR3 regions built TCR beta libraries. Methods used by the authors: Samples jointly harbored roughly 60 TRBV and approximately 15 TRBJ segments. A single record per CDR3 protein comes from TCRdb applying MiXCR to the multiplex PCR reads. The V and J calls and clone size come from TCRdb's table, not from the authors' own analysis. The table has about 460,000 distinct CDR3 sequences, under 25% seen once. This clonotype has ten or more counts. Its antigen is unidentified. This sample's time point: persistent/refractory GD, antithyroid drugs over 5 years with positive TRAb. With RNA extracted from PBMCs as input, the TCR library was made.

The chain recombines TRBV2 with TRBJ1-2; D remains unclear. The sequence was obtained from a female donor with Graves disease. Specimen: peripheral blood mononuclear cells (PBMCs), collected when the disease was refractory, from a patient treated with antithyroid drugs. In nucleotides, the CDR3 is TGTGCCAGTCAGGACGACTATGGCTACACCTTC. It encodes CASQDDYGYTF.